This is a list of T cell receptor beta chains from one sample in a study of T cells in Graves' hyperthyroidism and ophthalmopathy. TCRdb re-analysed the multiplex PCR reads in MiXCR, keeping a single row per CDR3 protein. The data contain about 600,000 distinct CDR3 sequences, about a sixth of them singletons. Material for sequencing was blood. These receptors were obtained from a woman aged 40 to 50 with Graves' ophthalmopathy. Both conserved end residues are part of each CDR3. D genes are given only for firm matches. Size tells how often a clone was seen (once, few, many) or the class of an expanded clone, and some rows leave it out.

j_gene: TRBJ2-3
d_gene: TRBD2
v_gene: TRBV11-2
abundance: many
CDR3nt: TGTGCCAGCAGCCGGACTAGCGGGGTAGATACGCAGTATTTT
CDR3aa: CASSRTSGVDTQYF

j_gene: TRBJ2-2
d_gene: TRBD2
v_gene: TRBV3-1
abundance: many
CDR3nt: TGTGCCAGCAGCCAAGGTGTCCGGACTAGCGGGAGGAACACCGGGGAGCTGTTTTTT
CDR3aa: CASSQGVRTSGRNTGELFF

j_gene: TRBJ2-7
d_gene: .
v_gene: TRBV30
abundance: .
CDR3nt: TGTGCCTGGAGTGTACGGATCAGGTCTCACTCCTACGAGCAGTACTTC
CDR3aa: CAWSVRIRSHSYEQYF

j_gene: TRBJ1-5
d_gene: .
v_gene: TRBV5-8
abundance: .
CDR3nt: TGTGCCAGCAGCTTGCGGCTGTCAGACAATCAGCCCCAGCATTTT
CDR3aa: CASSLRLSDNQPQHF

j_gene: TRBJ1-5
d_gene: .
v_gene: TRBV5-4
abundance: .
CDR3nt: TGTGCCAGCAGCTTGGAAGCGGGAGGGTTCGGCACAGATACGCAGCATTTT
CDR3aa: CASSLEAGGFGTDTQHF

j_gene: TRBJ2-3
d_gene: TRBD2
v_gene: TRBV3-1
abundance: many
CDR3nt: TGTGCCAGCAGCCAAGGGGGGCTAGCGGGAGATACGCAGTATTTT
CDR3aa: CASSQGGLAGDTQYF

j_gene: TRBJ1-2
d_gene: TRBD1
v_gene: TRBV7-2
abundance: many
CDR3nt: TGTGCCAGCAGCCTTCCAGGGGGTTATGGCTACACCTTC
CDR3aa: CASSLPGGYGYTF

j_gene: TRBJ2-5
d_gene: TRBD1
v_gene: TRBV28
abundance: many
CDR3nt: TGTGCCAGCAGTCACCCTCGCGGACAGGGGGGACAAGAGACCCAGTACTTC
CDR3aa: CASSHPRGQGGQETQYF

j_gene: TRBJ1-3
d_gene: .
v_gene: TRBV6-1
abundance: .
CDR3nt: TGTGCCAGCTCACCACCGCAGGATGTAATGTCTGGAAACACCATATATTTT
CDR3aa: CASSPPQDVMSGNTIYF

j_gene: TRBJ2-5
d_gene: TRBD2
v_gene: TRBV10-2
abundance: few
CDR3nt: TGCGCCAGCAGATTTCTAGCGGGAGGAGGGGAGACCCAGTACTTC
CDR3aa: CASRFLAGGGETQYF

j_gene: TRBJ1-2
d_gene: TRBD1
v_gene: TRBV5-6
abundance: many
CDR3nt: TGTGCCAGCAGCACCGGGACAGGGGGCCACTTTAACTATGGCTACACCTTC
CDR3aa: CASSTGTGGHFNYGYTF

j_gene: TRBJ2-2
d_gene: .
v_gene: TRBV6-1
abundance: .
CDR3nt: TGTGCCAGCAGTTTCCCGTCGCTAGGATCAAACACCGGGGAGCTGTTTTTT
CDR3aa: CASSFPSLGSNTGELFF

j_gene: TRBJ2-7
d_gene: TRBD1
v_gene: TRBV20-1
abundance: .
CDR3nt: TGCAGTGCTTGGGACAGGGGATCCTACGAGCAGTACTTC
CDR3aa: CSAWDRGSYEQYF

j_gene: TRBJ2-5
d_gene: .
v_gene: TRBV7-3
abundance: few
CDR3nt: TGTGCCAGCAGCTTAACCGGAGGGTACAATTTTGAGACCCAGTACTTC
CDR3aa: CASSLTGGYNFETQYF

j_gene: TRBJ2-1
d_gene: TRBD2
v_gene: TRBV27
abundance: .
CDR3nt: TGTGCCAGCAGTCGACTAGCGGTCTCCTACAATGAGCAGTTCTTC
CDR3aa: CASSRLAVSYNEQFF

j_gene: TRBJ2-3
d_gene: .
v_gene: TRBV11-2
abundance: many
CDR3nt: TGTGCCAGCAGTTTACAAACAGGGTCGGTCACAGATACGCAGTATTTT
CDR3aa: CASSLQTGSVTDTQYF

j_gene: TRBJ1-5
d_gene: TRBD1
v_gene: TRBV3-1
abundance: many
CDR3nt: TGTGCCAGCAGCTCAGACCAGGGGGCGGGTTGGAATCAGCCCCAGCATTTT
CDR3aa: CASSSDQGAGWNQPQHF

j_gene: TRBJ2-3
d_gene: TRBD2
v_gene: TRBV20-1
abundance: many
CDR3nt: TGCAGTGCAACTAGCGGGGGGGCCGATACGCAGTATTTT
CDR3aa: CSATSGGADTQYF

j_gene: TRBJ1-1
d_gene: TRBD1
v_gene: TRBV11-2
abundance: many
CDR3nt: TGTGCCAGCAGCTTGGGGACAGGGAAGGCTGAAGCTTTCTTT
CDR3aa: CASSLGTGKAEAFF

j_gene: TRBJ1-1
d_gene: TRBD1
v_gene: TRBV27
abundance: many
CDR3nt: TGTGCCAGCAGCCGACAGGGGAGGACTGAAGCTTTCTTT
CDR3aa: CASSRQGRTEAFF

j_gene: TRBJ2-7
d_gene: .
v_gene: TRBV20-1
abundance: many
CDR3nt: TGCAGTGCTAGACGGGGTCCCCCTTATCAGAGCTCCTACGAGCAGTACTTC
CDR3aa: CSARRGPPYQSSYEQYF

j_gene: TRBJ1-1
d_gene: .
v_gene: TRBV3-1
abundance: many
CDR3nt: TGTGCCAGCAGCCATCAAGGACGGACTCTGGGGACTGAAGCTTTCTTT
CDR3aa: CASSHQGRTLGTEAFF

j_gene: TRBJ2-7
d_gene: .
v_gene: TRBV25-1
abundance: few
CDR3nt: TGTGCCAGCAGTGAAGGAGAATTGGTTGGCGAGCAGTACTTC
CDR3aa: CASSEGELVGEQYF

j_gene: TRBJ2-3
d_gene: TRBD2
v_gene: TRBV20-1
abundance: many
CDR3nt: TGCAGTGCTAGACCCATCGGGACTAGCGGGAGGTGGGCAGATACGCAGTATTTT
CDR3aa: CSARPIGTSGRWADTQYF

j_gene: TRBJ2-1
d_gene: .
v_gene: TRBV5-1
abundance: many
CDR3nt: TGCGCCAGCAGCTTGGCCTTCGGCGTTGGGGATGAGCAGTTCTTC
CDR3aa: CASSLAFGVGDEQFF

j_gene: TRBJ2-5
d_gene: TRBD1
v_gene: TRBV14
abundance: few
CDR3nt: TGTGCCAGCAGCCAAGTCCCGGGACAGGGTTCCCAGTACTTC
CDR3aa: CASSQVPGQGSQYF

j_gene: TRBJ1-3
d_gene: .
v_gene: TRBV28
abundance: few
CDR3nt: TGTGCCAGCAGTTTATGGACTGGAAACACCATATATTTT
CDR3aa: CASSLWTGNTIYF

j_gene: TRBJ2-1
d_gene: .
v_gene: TRBV3-1
abundance: few
CDR3nt: TGTGCCAGCAGCCAAGGGGGAGCAAGGTTCTTC
CDR3aa: CASSQGGARFF

j_gene: TRBJ2-7
d_gene: TRBD2
v_gene: TRBV5-1
abundance: .
CDR3nt: TGCGCCAGCAGCTCACTGCCCAGCGGGGCCTACGAGCAGTACTTC
CDR3aa: CASSSLPSGAYEQYF

j_gene: TRBJ2-1
d_gene: .
v_gene: TRBV30
abundance: many
CDR3nt: TGTGCCTGGAGTGTCGGCGGGTCCTACAATGAGCAGTTCTTC
CDR3aa: CAWSVGGSYNEQFF

j_gene: TRBJ2-7
d_gene: .
v_gene: TRBV5-5
abundance: many
CDR3nt: TGTGCCAGCAGCTCCTTGGGACAACCTGGGGAGCAGTACTTC
CDR3aa: CASSSLGQPGEQYF

j_gene: TRBJ1-4
d_gene: TRBD1
v_gene: TRBV5-1
abundance: .
CDR3nt: TGCGCCAGCAGCCCCTCAGGGGGTAATGAAAAACTGTTTTTT
CDR3aa: CASSPSGGNEKLFF

j_gene: TRBJ2-1
d_gene: .
v_gene: TRBV5-1
abundance: few
CDR3nt: TGCGCCAGCAGCTTGTTTGAGGGGTCCTACAATGAGCAGTTCTTC
CDR3aa: CASSLFEGSYNEQFF

j_gene: TRBJ2-1
d_gene: .
v_gene: TRBV7-2
abundance: .
CDR3nt: TGTGCCAGCAGACGTAGCGGAAACAATGAGCAGTTCTTC
CDR3aa: CASRRSGNNEQFF

j_gene: TRBJ2-2
d_gene: .
v_gene: TRBV7-3
abundance: .
CDR3nt: TGTGCCAGCAGCCCCTCAGCCGGGACAAAGAACACCGGGGAGCTGTTTTTT
CDR3aa: CASSPSAGTKNTGELFF

j_gene: TRBJ2-7
d_gene: TRBD1
v_gene: TRBV28
abundance: many
CDR3nt: TGTGCCAGCAGTTTATCCGGACAGGCCTCCTACGAGCAGTACTTC
CDR3aa: CASSLSGQASYEQYF

j_gene: TRBJ1-4
d_gene: .
v_gene: TRBV30
abundance: many
CDR3nt: TGTGCCAGCGACAGGAAGGCAACTAATGAAAAACTGTTTTTT
CDR3aa: CASDRKATNEKLFF

j_gene: TRBJ2-5
d_gene: TRBD2
v_gene: TRBV5-1
abundance: many
CDR3nt: TGCGCCAGCAAGAAGGGACTAGCTGAAGAGACCCAGTACTTC
CDR3aa: CASKKGLAEETQYF

j_gene: TRBJ2-1
d_gene: TRBD2
v_gene: TRBV18
abundance: .
CDR3nt: TGTGCCAGCTCACTTGGGACTAGCGGGAGGGCCGGAGAGCAGTTCTTC
CDR3aa: CASSLGTSGRAGEQFF

j_gene: TRBJ2-7
d_gene: .
v_gene: TRBV6-6
abundance: many
CDR3nt: TGTGCCAGCAGTTACTCGGCACAGGGGACTACCTACGAGCAGTACTTC
CDR3aa: CASSYSAQGTTYEQYF

j_gene: TRBJ1-3
d_gene: .
v_gene: TRBV7-2
abundance: .
CDR3nt: TGTGCCAGCAGCTTGGTTCGGGACTACAACACCATATATTTT
CDR3aa: CASSLVRDYNTIYF

j_gene: TRBJ2-3
d_gene: .
v_gene: TRBV28
abundance: many
CDR3nt: TGTGCCAGCAGTTCCCCATGGGGGAGGTATAGCACAGATACGCAGTATTTT
CDR3aa: CASSSPWGRYSTDTQYF

j_gene: TRBJ2-1
d_gene: TRBD2
v_gene: TRBV29-1
abundance: .
CDR3nt: TGCAGCGTTGAAGTTCTAGCGGGGGGAGGGGATGAGCAGTTCTTC
CDR3aa: CSVEVLAGGGDEQFF

j_gene: TRBJ2-5
d_gene: .
v_gene: TRBV12-3/TRBV12-4
abundance: many
CDR3nt: TGTGCCAGCAGTTTTACATCGTACCAAGAGACCCAGTACTTC
CDR3aa: CASSFTSYQETQYF

j_gene: TRBJ1-2
d_gene: .
v_gene: TRBV9
abundance: many
CDR3nt: TGTGCCAGCAGCGGGGGCAGGGAGAACTATGGCTACACCTTC
CDR3aa: CASSGGRENYGYTF